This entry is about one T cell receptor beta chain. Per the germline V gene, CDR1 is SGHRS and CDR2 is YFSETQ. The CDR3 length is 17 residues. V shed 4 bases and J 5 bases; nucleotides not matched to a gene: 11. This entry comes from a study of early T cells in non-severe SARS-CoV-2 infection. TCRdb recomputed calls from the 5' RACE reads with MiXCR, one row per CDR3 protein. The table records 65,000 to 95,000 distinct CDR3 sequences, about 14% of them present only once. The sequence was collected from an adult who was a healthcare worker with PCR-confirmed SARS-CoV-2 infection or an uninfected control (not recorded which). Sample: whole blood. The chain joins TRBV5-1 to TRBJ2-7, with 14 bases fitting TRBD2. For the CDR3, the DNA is TGCGCCAGCAGCCTAGGACTAGCGGGGGGACTCTCGAACGAGCAGTACTTC. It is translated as CASSLGLAGGLSNEQYF.